This TCR beta chain was profiled in a study of molecular identifiers for immune sequencing clone quantification (dated by TCRdb to the late 2010s). Background on the whole study: For a replicate experiment, RNA from roughly 20,000 or 100,000 naive CD8 T cells was divided into five aliquots, and four of the five aliquots were sequenced. The study was a methods study using CD8 T cells to benchmark molecular-identifier clustering-based TCR repertoire sequencing (MIDCIRS) and TCR RNA copy counting. Findings and caveats that apply to the study as a whole: The naive libraries included spiked-in Jurkat TCR RNA (under eleven copies' worth), and this Jurkat TCR RNA is not part of the donor repertoire. Even against a background of about 960,000 naive CD8 T cells, spiked-in Jurkat TCR RNA amounting to a single cell's worth was reported to be detectable. In CMV-specific effector cells, over 98% of molecules were held by clones above 20 RNA copies, whereas under 1% of molecules were held by such clones in naive cells. Modeling gave 3 to 3.5 recovered TCR RNA copies per cell versus approximately 11 by digital PCR, implying around 30% capture efficiency. The sizes of highly expanded clones could end up underestimated when identical TCR molecules share a barcode. When barcode sub-clustering was left out, chimeric consensus sequences inflated TCR diversity, with chimeras reaching as high as 47%.

This clonotype has only a few counts. No antigen is known for it. One base away there is no much larger clone; base qualities are not given. Naive CD8 T cell libraries were made from approximately 20,000 to 1,000,000 sorted cells using 10%, 30% or 50% of purified RNA. Naive CD8 T cells, defined as CD8+CD4-CCR7+CD45RA+, were FACS-sorted into RLT Plus buffer on a BD FACSAria II. To test detection sensitivity, Jurkat RNA equivalent to roughly eleven TCR copies was spiked into samples of about 19,000-1,000,000 naive CD8 T cells. Enrichment of CD8 T cells was performed with RosetteSep CD8+ T Cell Enrichment Cocktail and Ficoll-Paque, after which ACK red cell lysis was carried out. Library preparation used PCR. The listed sequencing device is Illumina HiSeq 4000. Preparation of bulk TCR libraries followed a previously described approach, with the TCR primers listed in Table S5. Purification of total RNA was performed with the Qiagen AllPrep DNA/RNA kit. Reads from multiple sequencing runs of the same library were pooled before analysis. The paper's processing steps were these. Reads were retained only if an exact TCR constant sequence was present, and the retained reads were trimmed to 150 nt and grouped according to their 12-nt molecular barcodes. Reads within each barcode group were sub-clustered using a 15% Levenshtein threshold, and quality-weighted consensus sequences were constructed for each RNA molecule. Non-functional sequences were removed, as were lower-count sequences one edit away from another. On the basis of fitting two negative binomial distributions, barcode sub-clusters with fewer than 20% of the maximum read count were discarded. Starting from the raw public reads, TCRdb applied fastp trimming at Q25, assembled clones with MiXCR and retained in-frame beta chains. Each CDR3 protein appears once, grouped with its most common genes and DNA. TCRdb's processing, not the authors', yielded these V and J calls. This sample comprises around 460,000 distinct CDR3 sequences, over 20% of them detected only once. The ten biggest clones cover 0.65% to 0.95% of the sample.

V is shortened by 4 bases, J by 3 bases, and the region joining them spans 13 bases. Spanning cysteine to phenylalanine, the CDR3 consists of 14 amino acids. Of all the DNA, just the CDR3 is kept, 42 bases in frame from base 1. Reading the germline V gene gives CDR1 LGHNA and CDR2 YSLEER. The sequencing input was naive CD8+ T cells from blood, with Jurkat cell RNA spiked in. The cell subset or site label corresponds to: FACS-sorted CD8+CD4-CCR7+CD45RA+ naive T cells. This chain is built from TRBV4-3 and TRBJ2-7; a weak D assignment points to TRBD2 (5 bases agree). The TCR comes from a human donor in good health. Some libraries in this study had Jurkat cell RNA spiked in. The sequenced DNA is TGCGCCAGCAGCCCTAGGGAGAAGCGCTACGAGCAGTACTTC. It codes for CASSPREKRYEQYF.